This is a list of T cell receptor beta chains from one sample in a study of glioma-infiltrating T cells after dendritic cell vaccination. This table comes from immunoSEQ multiplex PCR, and its TCRdb copy is limited to in-frame clones, with some not included. The sample records 40,000 to 60,000 clones, about 85% being singletons. The sequencing here drew on blood, taken before dendritic cell vaccination. The source of these receptors is a human donor with glioblastoma. CDR3s include the opening cysteine and the closing phenylalanine or tryptophan. A D gene is named only where the DNA matches it firmly. Size values are once, few and many counts, or a class for expanded clones, and some rows have none.

clone_size j_call v_call d_call cdr3_nt cdr3_aa
. TRBJ2-7 TRBV6-6 TRBD2 TGTGCCAGCAGTCTGACTAGCGGGGGCCTGTCGTACGAGCAGTACTTC CASSLTSGGLSYEQYF
. TRBJ2-7 TRBV2 . TGTGCCAGCAGTGAATGGGTAGCTGATAGCTCCTACGAGCAGTACTTC CASSEWVADSSYEQYF
. TRBJ2-7 TRBV5-1 TRBD1 TGCGCCAGCAGCCCGCGGACAGGGGGCGGGGAGCAGTACTTC CASSPRTGGGEQYF
. TRBJ1-3 TRBV6-5 . TGTGCCAGCAGTTACTCGGGCAGGGCTGGAAACACCATATATTTT CASSYSGRAGNTIYF
. TRBJ2-3 TRBV10-3 TRBD2 TGTGCCACCCGGACTAGCGGGGGGGCCTACACAGATACGCAGTATTTT CATRTSGGAYTDTQYF
. TRBJ1-2 TRBV7-2 . TGTGCCAGCACCGACGCCGCGACAGGCTATGGCTACACCTTC CASTDAATGYGYTF
. TRBJ1-4 TRBV4-3 . TGCGCCAGCAGCCAAGAATGGCAGCGTAATGAAAAACTGTTTTTT CASSQEWQRNEKLFF
. TRBJ2-7 TRBV29-1 TRBD1 TGCAGCGTTAGGAGGGGCGGGACAGGGGACTACGAGCAGTACTTC CSVRRGGTGDYEQYF
. TRBJ2-1 TRBV9 TRBD2 TGTGCCAGCAGCCCTCCCGGGACTAGCCCCTACAATGAGCAGTTCTTC CASSPPGTSPYNEQFF
. TRBJ1-2 TRBV5-4 . TGTGCCAGCAGCAGGAATCCTTCGGACAGAGCAAACTATGGCTACACCTTC CASSRNPSDRANYGYTF
. TRBJ2-1 TRBV6-5 . TGTGCCAGCAGTTCCGACATTCCACTCTACAATGAGCAGTTCTTC CASSSDIPLYNEQFF
. TRBJ1-3 TRBV5-4 . TGTGCCAGCAGCTTGGCCCAGGGCGCTGGAAACACCATATATTTT CASSLAQGAGNTIYF
. TRBJ1-1 TRBV6-1 . TGTGCCAGCAGTGAAAATCTGGTGAGCACTGAAGCTTTCTTT CASSENLVSTEAFF
. TRBJ2-1 TRBV7-3 . TGTGCCAGCAGCTTGGGATCAGCAGGGAATGAGCAGTTCTTC CASSLGSAGNEQFF
. TRBJ2-1 TRBV18 TRBD2 TGTGCCAGCTCTCCCAAGTTGGGGAGCGGGAGTTTGGATGATGAGCAGTTCTTC CASSPKLGSGSLDDEQFF
. TRBJ2-7 TRBV7-6 . TGTGCCAGCAGCTTAGAGGAGGGCTCCTACGAGCAGTACTTC CASSLEEGSYEQYF
. TRBJ2-4 TRBV4-2 TRBD2 TGTGCCAGCAGCCAAGTGTCTAGCGGGGGGTCCAACATTCAGTACTTC CASSQVSSGGSNIQYF
. TRBJ2-3 TRBV5-1 TRBD2 TGCGCCAGCAGTAAAAGCGGGACCACAGATACGCAGTATTTT CASSKSGTTDTQYF
. TRBJ2-5 TRBV5-1 TRBD2 TGCGCCAGCAGGACTAGCGGGAGTTCGGGGCAAGAGACCCAGTACTTC CASRTSGSSGQETQYF
. TRBJ2-1 TRBV28 TRBD1 TGTGCCAGTGACGGAGTAGGGACAGGGAAGAGTGAGCAGTTCTTC CASDGVGTGKSEQFF
. TRBJ2-7 TRBV7-9 . TGTGCCAGCAGTCCAACCACAGGGAACTACGAGCAGTACTTC CASSPTTGNYEQYF
. TRBJ1-1 TRBV25-1 . TGTGCCAGCAGTTTTGGGAGCACTGAAGCTTTCTTT CASSFGSTEAFF
. TRBJ2-2 TRBV9 TRBD2 TGTGCCAGCAGCCCCCCCCCGTCCCGGGAGGGAACCGGGGAGCTGTTTTTT CASSPPPSREGTGELFF
. TRBJ2-7 TRBV10-1 TRBD1 TGCGCCAGCAGTGATGGGACAGGGGGCCAGAACGAGCAGTACTTC CASSDGTGGQNEQYF
once TRBJ2-1 TRBV2 TRBD2 TGTGCCAGCGGGTTGGAGACTAGCACCGATGAGCAGTTCTTC CASGLETSTDEQFF
. TRBJ1-4 TRBV4-3 . TGCGCCAGCAGCCGAAGAGCCGGGAATGAAAAACTGTTTTTT CASSRRAGNEKLFF
. TRBJ2-5 TRBV19 . TGTGCCAGTAGTATGTCTAGCGCCCAAGAGACCCAGTACTTC CASSMSSAQETQYF
. TRBJ2-1 TRBV11-3 . TGTGCCAGCAGCTTAGAAGGGGGGGGAAACTACAATGAGCAGTTCTTC CASSLEGGGNYNEQFF
. TRBJ1-2 TRBV7-6 TRBD1 TGTGCCAGCAGCTTAGCGCAGGGGGGCTATGGCTACACCTTC CASSLAQGGYGYTF
. TRBJ1-2 TRBV9 . TGTGCCAGCAGCAAGACTCCAATAACTACTCTCTATGGCTACACCTTC CASSKTPITTLYGYTF
. TRBJ1-2 TRBV18 TRBD1 TGTGCCAGCTCGTTCGACAGGGCCTATGGCTACACCTTC CASSFDRAYGYTF
. TRBJ1-1 TRBV4-3 . TGCGCCAGCAGCCAAGATCTCCCGCGGGGGTCCACGAGGGGCACTGAAGCTTTCTTT CASSQDLPRGSTRGTEAFF
. TRBJ2-7 TRBV7-9 TRBD1 TGTGCCAGCAGCCCCAAAGGGGACAGGGCCCCCTACGAGCAGTACTTC CASSPKGDRAPYEQYF
. TRBJ1-1 TRBV7-6 TRBD1 TGTGCCAGCAGCTTAGCGGGCCAGGGGGCAAATGAAGCTTTCTTT CASSLAGQGANEAFF
. TRBJ2-7 TRBV27 TRBD2 TGTGCCAGCGGGTTATACGAGACTAGCGGGAGGGAGGGCTCCTACGAGCAGTACTTC CASGLYETSGREGSYEQYF
. TRBJ2-3 TRBV11-2 TRBD1 TGTGCCAGCAGCTTACCGACTTCCGGGACAGGGAGCACAGATACGCAGTATTTT CASSLPTSGTGSTDTQYF
. TRBJ1-2 TRBV10-3 . TGTGCCATCAGTGAGTCGGGGGGTCGCTACACCTTC CAISESGGRYTF
. TRBJ1-1 TRBV30 . TGTGCCTGGGCGCTACAGAGCACTGAAGCTTTCTTT CAWALQSTEAFF
few TRBJ2-3 TRBV6-4 . TGTGCCAGCAGTGACTCAGGGGGAGCAGATACGCAGTATTTT CASSDSGGADTQYF
once TRBJ2-7 TRBV5-8 . TGTGCCAGCAGCTCTCTTGGTACAGGGTACTACGAGCAGTACTTC CASSSLGTGYYEQYF
few TRBJ2-2 TRBV10-1 TRBD1 TGCGCCAGCAGTGAGTACAGGGGGCGCACCGGGGAGCTGTTTTTT CASSEYRGRTGELFF
once TRBJ2-7 TRBV4-3 TRBD2 TGCGCCAGCAGCCAAGGGACTAGCGGGGAGGGCTACGAGCAGTACTTC CASSQGTSGEGYEQYF
once TRBJ2-2 TRBV18 TRBD2 TGTGCCAGCTCACCTGTAAGACTAGCGGGAAGCACCGGGGAGCTGTTTTTT CASSPVRLAGSTGELFF
. TRBJ1-3 TRBV7-3 . TGTGCCAGCAGCACCTGGACAGATAGTGGAAACACCATATATTTT CASSTWTDSGNTIYF
. TRBJ1-1 TRBV28 . TGTGCCAGCAGCGCTAGGACAGTGAACACTGAAGCTTTCTTT CASSARTVNTEAFF
. TRBJ2-7 TRBV10-2 TRBD2 TGCGCCAGCAGTGAGCCAAAAGGGAGCGGGGGATACGAGCAGTACTTC CASSEPKGSGGYEQYF
. TRBJ1-2 TRBV6-5 TRBD1 TGTGCCAGCAGCTCGGGACAGGGGAACTATGGCTACACCTTC CASSSGQGNYGYTF
. TRBJ2-1 TRBV10-1 . TGCGCCAGCAGTGAGTCGATCGGCAATGAGCAGTTCTTC CASSESIGNEQFF
. TRBJ2-5 TRBV5-1 . TGCGCCAGCAGCTTAGGCAGGGGCACTAGTCTTCAAGAGACCCAGTACTTC CASSLGRGTSLQETQYF
. TRBJ2-1 TRBV5-1 TRBD2 TGCGCCAGCAGCTTGGCGGGAGGGCCAGGGAACAATGAGCAGTTCTTC CASSLAGGPGNNEQFF
. TRBJ2-3 TRBV4-2 TRBD1 TGTGCCAGCAGCCGACCGGGACAGGGGGTGGCAGATACGCAGTATTTT CASSRPGQGVADTQYF
. TRBJ2-1 TRBV10-3 TRBD2 TGTGCCATCAGTGAGTCGACTCAGGCGGGAGAGGAGTTCTTC CAISESTQAGEEFF
. TRBJ1-5 TRBV7-8 . TGTGCCAGCAGCTTAGGTCCCGGGACGGGGGGCAATCAGCCCCAGCATTTT CASSLGPGTGGNQPQHF
. TRBJ2-3 TRBV7-9 . TGTGCCAGCAGCCCCAGGGACTTCACAGATACGCAGTATTTT CASSPRDFTDTQYF